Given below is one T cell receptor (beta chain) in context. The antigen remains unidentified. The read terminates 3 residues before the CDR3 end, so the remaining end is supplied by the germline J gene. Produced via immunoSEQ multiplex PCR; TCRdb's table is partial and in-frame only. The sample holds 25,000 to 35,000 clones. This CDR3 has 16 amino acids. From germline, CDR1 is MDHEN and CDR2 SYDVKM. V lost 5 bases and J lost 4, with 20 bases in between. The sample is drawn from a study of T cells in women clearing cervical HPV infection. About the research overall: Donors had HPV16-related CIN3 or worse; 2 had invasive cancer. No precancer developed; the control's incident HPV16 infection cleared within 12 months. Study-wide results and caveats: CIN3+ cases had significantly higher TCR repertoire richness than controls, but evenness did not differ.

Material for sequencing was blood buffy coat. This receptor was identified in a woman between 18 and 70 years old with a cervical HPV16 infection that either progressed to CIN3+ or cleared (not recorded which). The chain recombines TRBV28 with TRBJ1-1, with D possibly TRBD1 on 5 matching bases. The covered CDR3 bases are TGTGCCAGCAGTCGCCGGGGACTCAGGAACGGCACTGAA. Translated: CASSRRGLRNGTE. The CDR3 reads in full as CASSRRGLRNGTEAFF.